This record concerns one TCR beta chain sequence. Its antigen is not known. These data originate in a study of cytomegalovirus exposure and HLA in healthy donors. Study outcomes and limitations: It was shown in a later analysis that HLA-associated TCR beta chains were more clonally expanded than other, equally common chains.

The CDR3 sequence is 13 residues long. V was clipped by 6 bases and J by 1 base, with 7 bases between them. CDR1 is SNHLY and CDR2 is FYNNEI in the germline V gene. The PCR ran on 60 Vbeta and 13 Jbeta primers. The assay was immunoSEQ multiplex PCR, and TCRdb's table has in-frame clones only and misses some. The table shows around 120,000 clones, with about 80% occurring only once. The chain links TRBV2 to TRBJ1-5, with D perhaps matching TRBD1 (5 bases). Sample: PBMCs. This receptor was obtained from a female donor in good health and CMV-seropositive. CDR3 bases: TGTGCCAGCAGACAGGAAAGCAATCAGCCCCAGCATTTT. As protein: CASRQESNQPQHF.